This T cell receptor (beta chain) came from a study of cytomegalovirus exposure and HLA in healthy donors. Vbeta (60) and Jbeta (13) primers were used in the PCR. The data were produced by immunoSEQ multiplex PCR, yet TCRdb's version contains in-frame clones alone and is incomplete. Seen here are about 120,000 clones, about 81% observed once, and the top ten hold roughly 10%. CDR3 length equals 15 residues. V gave up 0 bases and J gave up 5 bases; unmatched junction bases: 2. Germline V gene data show CDR1 as PRHDT and CDR2 as FYEKMQ (reference sequence). Sample: PBMCs. This receptor was identified in a woman aged 45 to 65 in good health and CMV-seropositive. V and J are TRBV13 and TRBJ2-1; TRBD2 matches 9 bases. The CDR3 sequence is CASSLGSGSHNEQFF. The CDR3 nucleotides read TGTGCCAGCAGCTTAGGTAGCGGGAGCCACAATGAGCAGTTCTTC.